This T cell receptor beta chain was documented in a study of blood T cells in healthy people across ages (dated by TCRdb to 2015 to 2017). In terms of the full investigation: Template switching captured roughly one uniquely barcoded TCR beta cDNA molecule per two T cells in model experiments. Age-related changes in TCR beta repertoire diversity were measured in the study by deep sequencing normalized with unique cDNA molecular identifiers. The donors were split into four age groups: young (average around 16 years), middle-aged (about 40), aged (about 62) and long-lived (approximately 80). Donors of different ages were randomly distributed across sequencing lanes to avoid experimental bias. For two donors (one aged 18 to 30 and one aged 80 or older), the study analyzed two additional independent replicas of 1 million unique cDNA reads from the same blood draw.

There are a few counts of this clonotype. The specificity of this receptor is unknown. Base qualities are missing; no much larger clone stands one base away. CDR3 length: 14 amino acids, cysteine to phenylalanine. The retained sequence is limited to the CDR3, 42 bases, with the frame set at the first base. The germline V gene encodes CDR1 MDHEN and CDR2 SYDVKM. V loses 6 bases of germline sequence and J loses 4 bases, and the interval between the two ends is 14 bases. Preparation of the library involved 5' RACE. Sequencing used an Illumina HiSeq 2500. A second PCR of 7 to 11 cycles was performed with a sample-barcoded 5' primer and a J-beta primer mix. A template-switch 5' adaptor carrying 12 random nucleotides introduced a unique molecular identifier onto each TCR beta cDNA molecule. Each sample yielded at least 2.5 million CDR3-containing paired-end reads. The Mint cDNA synthesis kit, primed by a TRBC-specific oligonucleotide, was used to synthesize first-strand cDNA from all RNA. Following uracil-DNA glycosylase treatment, all cDNA underwent a first 18-cycle PCR with the universal primers M1SS and BC2_uni_R. The published analysis was carried out like this. Each sample was normalized by randomly selecting 1 million high-quality reads, each carrying a distinct molecular identifier. Reads with shared molecular identifiers were discarded instead of being binned into consensus sequences. CDR3 identification, clonotype clustering and error correction used MiTCR with a Q25 quality threshold and the strictest error-elimination algorithm. A nonparametric unseen species model with Euler transformation was used to estimate lower-bound total TCR beta diversity. Clones were called with MiXCR by TCRdb after fastp trimmed the public reads at Q25, and only in-frame beta chains were retained. Every distinct CDR3 protein forms one entry, paired with its most common genes and DNA. The V and J calls, along with clone size, are taken from TCRdb and not from the paper's own processing. The sample table holds hundreds of thousands of distinct CDR3 sequences, of which roughly 32% were seen once. The ten largest clones add up to approximately 15% of the sample.

Systemically healthy Caucasian individuals from Russia, some 38 in total and aged roughly 6 to 100 years, were included as donors. Ten milliliters of peripheral blood were collected from each donor into EDTA-treated Vacutainer tubes. Ficoll-Paque density-gradient centrifugation was used to isolate PBMCs, with at least 6.5 million obtained per sample. Total RNA was extracted from PBMCs with Trizol reagent, with at least 6 micrograms obtained per sample. The percentages of naive CD45RAhigh/CD27high T cells were determined by flow cytometry on a PBMC aliquot from every donor. Results and caveats for the whole study, not just this receptor: Estimates of total diversity based on one million sequenced T cells were regarded as lower bounds and as underestimates. The percentage of naive T cells measured by flow cytometry correlated strongly with observed TCR beta diversity. Donor CMV infection status was unknown, potentially confounding age-related changes in expanded clonotypes. Because profiling used bulk unsorted PBMCs, naive and antigen-experienced compartments could not be compared conclusively. Compared with the aged group, the long-lived group had more naive CD4+ T cells, fewer expanded clones and increased TCR diversity, a pattern suggesting age selection. As age increased, observed TCR beta diversity per million T cells dropped in a roughly linear way, and a significant reduction was already evident by age roughly 40.

This chain is built from TRBV28 and TRBJ2-3; the D region possibly corresponds to TRBD2 (6 bases align). This clonotype originated in a woman of 80 years or more in good health. Donor details come from another sample of the same person, matched by shared clones. Sequences were obtained from blood. The DNA sequence is as follows: TGTGCCAGCAGCCGCGCGGGGCGGGCAGATACGCAGTATTTT. Its protein is CASSRAGRADTQYF.